This T cell receptor beta chain appears in the sequencing data of a study of T cells after yellow fever vaccination. This clonotype was seen a handful of times. The CDR3 is 18 amino acids. Per germline, CDR1 DFQATT and CDR2 SNEGSKA (reference sequence). The trim removed 5 bases at V and 7 bases at J, leaving 21 bases unmatched. Using its own MiXCR run on the 5' RACE reads, TCRdb lists one record per CDR3 protein. The table shows some 670,000 distinct CDR3 sequences, with roughly an eighth occurring only once. This rearrangement joins TRBV20-1 to TRBJ2-1; 9 bases match TRBD2. Here the sequenced sample was PBMCs, taken on the day of the yellow fever booster vaccination. This TCR was recovered from a man aged 30 to 45 who received the YFV17D yellow fever vaccine. The CDR3 DNA is TGCAGTGCTTCCCCCAGAGCCGGGACTCTCAGCGGGGGGAATGAGCAGTTCTTC. Protein: CSASPRAGTLSGGNEQFF.